This T cell receptor beta chain was sequenced in a study of radiotherapy plus CTLA-4 blockade in lung cancer. This CDR3 is 15 amino acids long. Germline loops: CDR1 LNHDA, CDR2 SQIVND (reference sequence). Trimming at V came to 4 bases and at J to 7 bases, leaving 3 bases not matched to a gene. The assay was immunoSEQ multiplex PCR, and TCRdb's table has in-frame clones only and misses some. The table includes roughly 75,000 clones, about four fifths detected once. Sequencing used peripheral blood, obtained from a patient treated with radiotherapy plus ipilimumab. This chain joins TRBV19 and TRBJ2-4; 14 bases are shared with TRBD2. The TCR comes from a human donor with non-small cell lung cancer whose response to radiotherapy plus ipilimumab could not be evaluated. Some clones in this sample may be carry-over from other donors' samples. The DNA of the CDR3 is TGTGCCAGTAGTAGACTAGCGGGGGGGCTTAACATTCAGTACTTC. Amino acid sequence: CASSRLAGGLNIQYF.